The rows below give T cell receptor beta chains drawn from one sample of a study of OX40 agonist ivuxolimab in advanced cancers. Using immunoSEQ multiplex PCR, the repertoire was profiled, and TCRdb retains in-frame clones only, with some absent. This sample has tens of thousands of clones, with 90% to 95% found just once. This specimen consisted of CD4+ or CD8+ T cells sorted from blood, obtained in a trial of the OX40 agonist ivuxolimab. The receptor set was obtained from an adult with an advanced solid tumor such as melanoma, head and neck, liver or kidney cancer. The CDR3 runs from the conserved cysteine through the conserved F or W. The order of the fields is D gene, J gene, clone size, V gene, CDR3 protein, CDR3 DNA. A D gene is named only where the DNA matches it firmly. Clone size appears in some rows only: once, few, many, or a class for an expanded clone.

NA TRBJ1-1 NA TRBV6-5 CASRSGDGNTEAFF TGTGCCAGCAGATCAGGGGATGGTAACACTGAAGCTTTCTTT
TRBD1 TRBJ1-1 NA TRBV27 CASSLNPRTGNTEAFF TGTGCCAGCAGTTTAAACCCGCGGACAGGGAACACTGAAGCTTTCTTT
NA TRBJ2-1 NA TRBV18 CASSPLGNNNNEQFF TGTGCCAGCTCACCATTGGGTAACAACAACAATGAGCAGTTCTTC
TRBD2 TRBJ2-3 NA TRBV30 CAWRGKLAGELGGADTQYF TGTGCCTGGAGAGGGAAACTAGCGGGAGAGTTGGGCGGCGCAGATACGCAGTATTTT
TRBD2 TRBJ2-3 NA TRBV28 CASSLGTSGIDTQYF TGTGCCAGCAGTTTAGGGACTAGCGGGATCGATACGCAGTATTTT
TRBD2 TRBJ2-2 NA TRBV11-3 CASSLDLGLAGRKTGELFF TGTGCCAGCAGCTTAGATCTGGGACTAGCGGGACGGAAAACCGGGGAGCTGTTTTTT
NA TRBJ2-7 NA TRBV18 CASSPYEGRAYEQYF TGTGCCAGCTCACCATATGAGGGCCGGGCCTACGAGCAGTACTTC
NA TRBJ2-1 NA TRBV5-1 CASCTGTPGNEQFF TGCGCCAGCTGTACCGGGACACCTGGCAATGAGCAGTTCTTC
NA TRBJ1-2 once TRBV18 CASSPDSLTSNYGYTF TGTGCCAGCTCACCAGACAGCCTAACATCTAACTATGGCTACACCTTC
NA TRBJ1-1 NA TRBV19 CASSMNTEAFF TGTGCCAGTAGTATGAACACTGAAGCTTTCTTT
TRBD2 TRBJ2-2 once TRBV14 CASSQGLADTGELFF TGTGCCAGCAGCCAGGGACTAGCGGACACCGGGGAGCTGTTTTTT
TRBD1 TRBJ1-1 NA TRBV5-5 CASSWGAQGAVTEAFF TGTGCCAGCAGCTGGGGGGCCCAGGGGGCGGTCACTGAAGCTTTCTTT
NA TRBJ1-4 NA TRBV28 CASSSGQGWYEKLFF TGTGCCAGCAGTTCAGGGCAGGGGTGGTATGAAAAACTGTTTTTT
TRBD2 TRBJ2-3 once TRBV4-3 CASSQPGLAFTDTQYF TGCGCCAGCAGCCAACCGGGACTAGCTTTCACAGATACGCAGTATTTT
TRBD1 TRBJ1-2 NA TRBV5-4 CASSLGTGYSGYTF TGTGCCAGCAGCTTAGGGACAGGGTACAGTGGCTACACCTTC
NA TRBJ2-5 NA TRBV5-1 CASSAGRMSQETQYF TGCGCCAGCAGCGCGGGACGGATGAGTCAAGAGACCCAGTACTTC
NA TRBJ2-2 NA TRBV4-3 CASSQGGINTGELFF TGCGCCAGCAGCCAAGGAGGGATCAACACCGGGGAGCTGTTTTTT
NA TRBJ1-5 NA TRBV19 CASSIGPIAGNQPQHF TGTGCCAGTAGTATAGGCCCGATTGCTGGCAATCAGCCCCAGCATTTT
NA TRBJ1-5 NA TRBV19 CASSIIGISQPQHF TGTGCCAGTAGTATTATTGGGATAAGTCAGCCCCAGCATTTT
NA TRBJ1-1 NA TRBV19 CASSIEGMNTEAFF TGTGCCAGTAGTATAGAGGGGATGAACACTGAAGCTTTCTTT
NA TRBJ1-1 NA TRBV14 CASSKNTEAFF TGTGCCAGCAGCAAAAACACTGAAGCTTTCTTT
TRBD2 TRBJ2-1 NA TRBV6-5 CASSTTSGKQFF TGTGCCAGCAGTACCACTAGCGGGAAGCAGTTCTTC
TRBD1 TRBJ2-5 NA TRBV9 CASSVAGQGPQETQYF TGTGCCAGCAGCGTAGCTGGACAGGGCCCCCAAGAGACCCAGTACTTC
NA TRBJ2-2 NA TRBV7-6 CASSNQDLTGELFF TGTGCCAGCAGCAATCAGGACCTAACCGGGGAGCTGTTTTTT
NA TRBJ2-7 NA TRBV12-5 CASGLPPPHYEQYF TGTGCTAGTGGTTTGCCGCCCCCCCACTACGAGCAGTACTTC
TRBD1 TRBJ1-5 NA TRBV18 CASSQTGPQPQHF TGTGCCAGCTCGCAGACAGGGCCCCAGCCCCAGCATTTT
NA TRBJ1-2 NA TRBV5-1 CASSFQGSNYGYTF TGCGCCAGCAGCTTTCAGGGATCGAATTATGGCTACACCTTC
NA TRBJ1-1 NA TRBV2 CASSEGENTEAFF TGTGCCAGCAGTGAAGGCGAGAACACTGAAGCTTTCTTT
NA TRBJ2-1 once TRBV7-2 CASSAIPNEQFF TGTGCCAGCAGCGCGATCCCCAATGAGCAGTTCTTC
NA TRBJ2-5 NA TRBV2 CASLRGGETQYF TGTGCCAGCCTCAGGGGGGGGGAGACCCAGTACTTC
NA TRBJ2-5 NA TRBV7-8 CASSRTVQETQYF TGTGCCAGCAGCCGGACAGTACAAGAGACCCAGTACTTC
TRBD1 TRBJ2-4 NA TRBV11-3 CASSLVTGGYVNIQYF TGTGCCAGCAGCTTAGTCACAGGGGGCTATGTAAACATTCAGTACTTC
NA TRBJ2-3 NA TRBV10-3 CAISGSTDTQYF TGTGCCATCAGCGGGAGCACAGATACGCAGTATTTT
NA TRBJ2-7 NA TRBV5-4 CASSKDSPEQYF TGTGCCAGCAGCAAGGACAGCCCAGAGCAGTACTTC
NA TRBJ1-5 NA TRBV7-2 CASSLWSQANQPQHF TGTGCCAGCAGCTTATGGTCTCAGGCAAATCAGCCCCAGCATTTT
NA TRBJ2-7 few TRBV7-8 CASSRPSNRREQYF TGTGCCAGCAGCCGGCCGTCGAACCGGCGGGAGCAGTACTTC
TRBD1 TRBJ1-2 NA TRBV2 CASRGDREGGYTF TGTGCCAGCAGGGGGGACAGGGAAGGCGGCTACACCTTC
NA TRBJ2-2 NA TRBV5-4 CASSPSRKGRKPGELFF TGTGCCAGCAGCCCGTCCCGGAAAGGACGTAAGCCCGGGGAGCTGTTTTTT
TRBD2 TRBJ2-3 once TRBV11-3 CASSLQLLAGGADTQYF TGTGCCAGCAGCTTGCAACTACTAGCGGGAGGCGCGGATACGCAGTATTTT
NA TRBJ2-7 NA TRBV7-9 CASSYDIAVYEQYF TGTGCCAGCAGCTATGATATAGCGGTCTACGAGCAGTACTTC
TRBD1 TRBJ1-2 NA TRBV27 CASSLRQGDYGYTF TGTGCCAGCAGTCTGAGACAGGGGGACTATGGCTACACCTTC
NA TRBJ2-3 NA TRBV19 CASSILGGTATDTQYF TGTGCCAGTAGTATCCTCGGCGGAACAGCCACAGATACGCAGTATTTT
TRBD1 TRBJ1-2 once TRBV5-1 CASSLGDRGFGYTF TGCGCCAGCAGCTTGGGGGACAGGGGTTTTGGCTACACCTTC
TRBD2 TRBJ2-7 NA TRBV5-4 CASSLQRGPYREQYF TGTGCCAGCAGCTTGCAGCGGGGACCCTACCGCGAGCAGTACTTC
NA TRBJ2-2 NA TRBV7-2 CASSLEASGELFF TGTGCCAGCAGCTTAGAAGCGAGCGGGGAGCTGTTTTTT
TRBD2 TRBJ2-4 NA TRBV2 CASSFRDYLNIQYF TGTGCCAGCAGCTTCCGGGACTATTTAAACATTCAGTACTTC
TRBD2 TRBJ2-1 NA TRBV6-1 CATSLSGGIYEQFF TGTGCCACCTCTCTCTCGGGAGGAATTTATGAGCAGTTCTTC
TRBD2 TRBJ2-1 NA TRBV5-4 CASSLAGASGRNEQFF TGTGCCAGCAGCTTGGCCGGCGCTAGCGGGAGGAATGAGCAGTTCTTC
TRBD1 TRBJ2-7 NA TRBV6-1 CASSDHRGSVEQYF TGTGCCAGCAGTGACCACAGGGGTTCTGTCGAGCAGTACTTC
NA TRBJ2-6 NA TRBV7-9 CASSYSGANVLTF TGTGCCAGCAGCTATTCTGGGGCCAACGTCCTGACTTTC
NA TRBJ1-3 NA TRBV19 CASSTGAGGNTIYF TGTGCCAGTAGTACAGGGGCTGGTGGAAACACCATATATTTT
NA TRBJ1-4 NA TRBV4-1 CASSQIGAATNEKLFF TGCGCCAGCAGCCAAATTGGGGCCGCAACTAATGAAAAACTGTTTTTT
NA TRBJ2-2 NA TRBV29-1 CSVGGQTSNTGELFF TGCAGCGTTGGCGGGCAGACTTCTAACACCGGGGAGCTGTTTTTT
TRBD2 TRBJ2-7 NA TRBV7-8 CASSSLTSGSSYEQYF TGTGCCAGCAGCTCCTTGACTAGCGGGAGCTCCTACGAGCAGTACTTC
NA TRBJ1-1 NA TRBV6-5 CASSYNPGRVAFF TGTGCCAGCAGTTACAATCCAGGGAGAGTAGCTTTCTTT
NA TRBJ1-1 NA TRBV4-3 CASSQNSGGRNEAFF TGCGCCAGCAGCCAGAACTCCGGGGGGCGCAACGAAGCTTTCTTT
TRBD2 TRBJ2-1 NA TRBV19 CASSSLAGGRNEQFF TGTGCCAGTAGTAGTCTAGCGGGAGGTCGCAATGAGCAGTTCTTC